This T cell receptor beta chain was retrieved from a study of blood T cell repertoires in COVID-19 (TCRdb year 2020). Background for the entire study: Collaborator samples came from the United States, Italy and Spain and covered acute and convalescent phases of COVID-19. Subjects who had been exposed to COVID-19, were actively infected with it, or had recovered from it provided the deeply sampled blood TCRbeta repertoires that made up the dataset. The material from the prospective study consisted of cDNA or gDNA derived from T cells, B-cell-depleted T cells, or PBMCs. The sample metadata nearly always contained a de-identified subject ID, COVID-19 status, age in years and sex. The repertoires were released in a freely available public database intended as a resource for research on the immune response to SARS-CoV-2. Where available, HLA class I and class II types were taken from metadata supplied by the sample provider and were not determined by assay-based typing. Samples came from the ongoing ImmuneRACE study (first 160 participants) plus 1,254 subjects from 6 global collaborators. The research as a whole found: The amount of clinical and demographic metadata varied by source and participant and was provided uncurated.

The collaborating institutions used their own protocols to collect whole blood in K2EDTA tubes. For TCRbeta analysis, collaborators shipped samples as frozen whole blood, isolated PBMCs, or DNA extracted from either of those sample types. Inclusive of the bounding cysteine and phenylalanine, the CDR3 is 15 residues long. Just CDR3 DNA is preserved here, 45 bases in frame from base 1. After removal of 7 bases from V and 8 bases from J, the junction retains 8 bases not matched to a gene. The germline V gene (reference sequence) specifies WNHNN as CDR1 and SYGVQD as CDR2. A few counts support this clone. The clone's antigen remains unknown. No much larger clonotype is one base removed from it; base qualities were not supplied. TCRbeta CDR3 regions were amplified from genomic DNA by means of the immunoSEQ Assay, a bias-controlled multiplex PCR. On the authors' methods: The number of nucleated cells in each sample was estimated from the amplification of reference gene primers within the assay. Sequence reads were collapsed and filtered to measure the absolute abundance of every unique TCRbeta CDR3 rearrangement. Productive Simpson clonality was computed per sample as the square root of Simpson's diversity index over productive rearrangements. TCRdb mirrors the immuneACCESS table, restricted to in-frame sequences. Some clones are absent from its copies; in checked studies, under half trace to an unresolved V gene, and the reason for the others is unknown. The DNA gave D and trimming, while V, J and clone size come from that table. Across this sample there are about 170,000 clones, with about 74% seen only once. The top ten hold around 3% of the sample.

The receptor's source is a woman of 80 years or more with acute or convalescent COVID-19. The V gene is TRBV10-1 and the J gene is TRBJ2-1; a stretch of 13 junction bases matches TRBD2. Sample: peripheral blood. The CDR3 protein: CASTTGTSGIDEQFF. The DNA reads TGCGCCAGCACTACCGGGACTAGCGGGATCGATGAGCAGTTCTTC.